This TCR beta chain stems from a study of PD-L1 blockade in urothelial cancer. About the research overall: Analyses were performed on blood at 3 weeks after treatment start (the second dose) and at 6 weeks. The median number of T cells present in blood samples was approximately 140,000.

The count of this clone is one. The antigen remains unidentified. The method was immunoSEQ multiplex PCR; TCRdb's version includes in-frame clones alone and lacks a portion of them. Altogether about 130,000 clones are present, about 88% being singletons, with the ten largest covering 3.2%. Germline V gene sequence: CDR1 MNHEY, CDR2 SVGAGI. Trimming took off 0 bases at V and 3 bases at J, with 10 bases between the two ends. The CDR3 loop spans 15 amino acids. Study outcomes and limitations: Tumor-associated TCR clones expanded more in blood at 3 weeks in patients with durable benefit.

Time point here: pretreatment peripheral blood. The chain recombines TRBV6-5 with TRBJ2-3, with a possible D match to TRBD2 (5 bases). This specimen consisted of PBMCs, obtained around atezolizumab (anti-PD-L1) treatment. This sequence originates from a man in his fifties or sixties with urothelial cancer. CDR3 amino acids: CASSYSLDTTDTQYF. The CDR3, as DNA: TGTGCCAGCAGTTACTCACTAGATACTACAGATACGCAGTATTTT.